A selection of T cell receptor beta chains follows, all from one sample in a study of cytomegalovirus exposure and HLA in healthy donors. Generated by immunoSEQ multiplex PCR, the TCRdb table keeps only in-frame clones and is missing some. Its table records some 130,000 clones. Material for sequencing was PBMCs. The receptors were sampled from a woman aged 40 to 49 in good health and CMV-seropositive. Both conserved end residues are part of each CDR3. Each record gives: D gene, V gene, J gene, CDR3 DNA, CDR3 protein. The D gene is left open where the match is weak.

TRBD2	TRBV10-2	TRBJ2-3	TGCGCCAGCAGTGAGAGCGGGAGAACAGATACGCAGTATTTT	CASSESGRTDTQYF
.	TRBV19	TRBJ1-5	TGTGCCAGTAACCATGGCGGGGAACAGCCCCAGCATTTT	CASNHGGEQPQHF
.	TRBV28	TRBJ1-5	TGTGCCAGCAGATCCACAGGTCCCAATCAGCCCCAGCATTTT	CASRSTGPNQPQHF
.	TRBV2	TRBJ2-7	TGTGCCAGCAGTGGGCAGGAACTCTCCTACGAGCAGTACTTC	CASSGQELSYEQYF
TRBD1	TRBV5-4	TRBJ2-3	TGTGCCAGCAGCTTGACCCGACAGGGCTCTAATACGCAGTATTTT	CASSLTRQGSNTQYF
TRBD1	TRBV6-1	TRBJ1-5	TGTGCCAGCAGCGGACAGGGGGTATGGGATCAGCCCCAGCATTTT	CASSGQGVWDQPQHF
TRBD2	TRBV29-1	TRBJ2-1	TGCAGCGTTGGTGGCGGGAGTAGGAACAATGAGCAGTTCTTC	CSVGGGSRNNEQFF
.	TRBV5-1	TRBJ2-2	TGCGCCAGCAGCGTCACAGCCTCCGGGGAGCTGTTTTTT	CASSVTASGELFF
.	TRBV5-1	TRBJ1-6	TGCGCCAGCAGCTTGGCCGGTGATAATTCACCCCTCCACTTT	CASSLAGDNSPLHF
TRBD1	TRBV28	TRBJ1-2	TGTGCCACAGCAACAGGGGGGGGTTATGGCTACACCTTC	CATATGGGYGYTF
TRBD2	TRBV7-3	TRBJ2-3	TGTGCCAGCAGCCTGACTAGCGGGAGAGCAGATACGCAGTATTTT	CASSLTSGRADTQYF
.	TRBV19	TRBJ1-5	TGTGCCAGTAGTGGCAGGGGAACGGTTCAGCCCCAGCATTTT	CASSGRGTVQPQHF
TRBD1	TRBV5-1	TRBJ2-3	TGCGCCAGCAGCTCGGGACAGGGTAGTGGAGATACGCAGTATTTT	CASSSGQGSGDTQYF
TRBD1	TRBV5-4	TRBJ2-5	TGTGCCAGCAGCCCGGGACAGAGGGAGACCCAGTACTTC	CASSPGQRETQYF
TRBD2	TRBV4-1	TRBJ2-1	TGCGCCAGCAGCCAAGATGGAACAACTAGCGGGAATTGGAATGAGCAGTTCTTC	CASSQDGTTSGNWNEQFF
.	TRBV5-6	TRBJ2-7	TGTGCCAGCAGCTTGGCCGGGGGGCTCGGGTCCTACGAGCAGTACTTC	CASSLAGGLGSYEQYF
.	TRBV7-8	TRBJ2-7	TGTGCCAGCACCCGGGGGAGGGACAATGCCTACGAGCAGTACTTC	CASTRGRDNAYEQYF
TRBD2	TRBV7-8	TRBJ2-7	TGTGCCAGCAGCTTATGGTCTAGCGGAACCTACGAGCAGTACTTC	CASSLWSSGTYEQYF
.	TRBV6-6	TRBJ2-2	TGTGCCAGCGTTGAAGGGGCCGGGGAGCTGTTTTTT	CASVEGAGELFF
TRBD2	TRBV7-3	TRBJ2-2	TGTGCCAGCAGCTTGGGACTAGCGGGATCGAACACCGGGGAGCTGTTTTTT	CASSLGLAGSNTGELFF
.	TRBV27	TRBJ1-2	TGTGCCAGCAGTTTATCGGCGGAAGGCTATGGCTACACCTTC	CASSLSAEGYGYTF
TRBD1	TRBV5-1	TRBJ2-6	TGCGCCAGCTCCCGGACAGGTTCTGGGGCCAACGTCCTGACTTTC	CASSRTGSGANVLTF